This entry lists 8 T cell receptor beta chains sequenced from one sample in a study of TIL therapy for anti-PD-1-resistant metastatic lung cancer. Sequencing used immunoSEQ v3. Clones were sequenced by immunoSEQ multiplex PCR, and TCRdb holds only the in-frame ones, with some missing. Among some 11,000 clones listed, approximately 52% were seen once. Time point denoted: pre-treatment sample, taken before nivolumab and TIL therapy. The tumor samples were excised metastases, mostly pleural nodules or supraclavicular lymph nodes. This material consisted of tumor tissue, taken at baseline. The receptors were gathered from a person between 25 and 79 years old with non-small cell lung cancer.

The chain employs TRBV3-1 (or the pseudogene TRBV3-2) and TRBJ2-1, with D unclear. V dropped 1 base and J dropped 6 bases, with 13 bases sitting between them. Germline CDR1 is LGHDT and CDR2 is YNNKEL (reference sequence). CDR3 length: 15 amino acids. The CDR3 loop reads CASSQVGKRSNEQFF. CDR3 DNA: TGTGCCAGCAGCCAAGTAGGGAAACGGAGCAATGAGCAGTTCTTC.

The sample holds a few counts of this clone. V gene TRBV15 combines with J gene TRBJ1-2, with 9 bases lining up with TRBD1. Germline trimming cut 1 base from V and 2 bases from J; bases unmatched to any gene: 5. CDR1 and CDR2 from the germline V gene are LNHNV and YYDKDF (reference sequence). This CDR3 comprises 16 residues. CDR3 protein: CATSRATGGGNYGYTF. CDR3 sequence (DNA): TGTGCCACCAGCAGAGCCACAGGGGGCGGCAACTATGGCTACACCTTC.

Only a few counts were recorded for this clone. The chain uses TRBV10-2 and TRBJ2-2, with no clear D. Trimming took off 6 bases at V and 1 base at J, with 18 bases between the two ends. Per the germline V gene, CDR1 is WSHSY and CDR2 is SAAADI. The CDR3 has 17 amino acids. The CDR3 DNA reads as TGCGCCAGCAGGTCCTCTAACCCTGGGGTGAACACCGGGGAGCTGTTTTTT. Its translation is CASRSSNPGVNTGELFF.

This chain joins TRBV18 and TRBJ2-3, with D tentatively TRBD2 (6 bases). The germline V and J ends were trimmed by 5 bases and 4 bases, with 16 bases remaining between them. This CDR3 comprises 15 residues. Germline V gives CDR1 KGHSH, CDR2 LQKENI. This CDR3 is CASSSGLAYSDTQYF. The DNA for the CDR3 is TGTGCCAGCTCATCGGGACTTGCGTACTCAGATACGCAGTATTTT.

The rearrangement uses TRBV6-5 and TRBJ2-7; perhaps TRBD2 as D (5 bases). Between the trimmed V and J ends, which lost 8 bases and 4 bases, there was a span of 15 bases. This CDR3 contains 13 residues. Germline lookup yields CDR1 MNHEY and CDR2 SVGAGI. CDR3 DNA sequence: TGTGCCAGCCTCCTATCCGGCGGGTACGAGCAGTACTTC. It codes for CASLLSGGYEQYF.

CDR3 sequence: CASSPSGGAVGDTQYF. Here the CDR3 DNA reads TGTGCCAGCAGCCCGAGCGGGGGGGCTGTAGGAGATACGCAGTATTTT. The chain couples TRBV7-2 to TRBJ2-3; 10 bases are a match to TRBD2. Per germline, CDR1 SGHTA and CDR2 FQGNSA. This CDR3 has 16 residues. The V and J ends lost 5 bases and 5 bases, in that order; junction bases with no gene match: 10.

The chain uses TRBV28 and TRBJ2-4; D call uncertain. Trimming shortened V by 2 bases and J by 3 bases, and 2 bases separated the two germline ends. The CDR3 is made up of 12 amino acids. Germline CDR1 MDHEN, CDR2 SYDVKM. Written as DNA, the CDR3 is TGTGCCAGCAGTTTAAACAAAAACATTCAGTACTTC. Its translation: CASSLNKNIQYF. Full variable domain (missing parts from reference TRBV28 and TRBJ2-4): DVKVTQSSRYLVKRTGEKVFLECVQDMDHENMFWYRQDPGLGLRLIYFSYDVKMKEKGDIPEGYSVSREKKERFSLILESASTNQTSMYLCASSLNKNIQYFGAGTRLSVL.

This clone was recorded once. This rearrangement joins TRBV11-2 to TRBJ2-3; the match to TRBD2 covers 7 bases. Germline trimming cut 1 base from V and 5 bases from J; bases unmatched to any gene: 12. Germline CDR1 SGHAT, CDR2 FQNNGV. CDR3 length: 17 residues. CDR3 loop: CASSLVGGGSREDTQYF. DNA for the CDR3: TGTGCCAGCAGCTTAGTAGGAGGCGGGAGTAGGGAAGATACGCAGTATTTT.